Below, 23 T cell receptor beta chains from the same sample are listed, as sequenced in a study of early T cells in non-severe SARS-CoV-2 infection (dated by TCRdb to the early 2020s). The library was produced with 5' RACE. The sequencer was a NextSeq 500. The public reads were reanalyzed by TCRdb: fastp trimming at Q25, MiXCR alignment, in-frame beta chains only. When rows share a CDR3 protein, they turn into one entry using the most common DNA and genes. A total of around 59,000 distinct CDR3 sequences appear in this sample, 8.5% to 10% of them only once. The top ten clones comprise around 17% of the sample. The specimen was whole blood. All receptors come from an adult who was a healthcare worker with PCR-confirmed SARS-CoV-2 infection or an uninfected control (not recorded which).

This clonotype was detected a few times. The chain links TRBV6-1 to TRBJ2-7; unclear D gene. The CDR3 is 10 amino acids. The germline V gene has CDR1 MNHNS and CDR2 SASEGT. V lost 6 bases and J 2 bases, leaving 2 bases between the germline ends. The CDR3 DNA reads TGTGCCAGCAGGGCCTACGAGCAGTACTTC. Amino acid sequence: CASRAYEQYF.

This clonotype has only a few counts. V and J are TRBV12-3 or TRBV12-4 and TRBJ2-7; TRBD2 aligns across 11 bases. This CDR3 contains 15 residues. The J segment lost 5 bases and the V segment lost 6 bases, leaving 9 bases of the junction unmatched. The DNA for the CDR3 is TGTGCCAGCAGACATACTAGCGGGAGTATCCACGAGCAGTACTTC. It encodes CASRHTSGSIHEQYF.

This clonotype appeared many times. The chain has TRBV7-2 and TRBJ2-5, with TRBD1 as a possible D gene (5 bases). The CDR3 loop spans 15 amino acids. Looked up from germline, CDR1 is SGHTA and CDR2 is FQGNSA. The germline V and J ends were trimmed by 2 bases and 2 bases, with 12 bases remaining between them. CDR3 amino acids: CASSLQGLVQETQYF. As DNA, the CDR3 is TGTGCCAGCAGCTTACAGGGCCTAGTGCAAGAGACCCAGTACTTC.

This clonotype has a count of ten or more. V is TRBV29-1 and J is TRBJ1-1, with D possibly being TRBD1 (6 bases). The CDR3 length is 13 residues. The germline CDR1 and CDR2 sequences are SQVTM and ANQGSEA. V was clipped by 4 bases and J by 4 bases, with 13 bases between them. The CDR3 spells CSVARGIGTEAFF. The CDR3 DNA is TGCAGCGTTGCCAGGGGCATTGGCACTGAAGCTTTCTTT.

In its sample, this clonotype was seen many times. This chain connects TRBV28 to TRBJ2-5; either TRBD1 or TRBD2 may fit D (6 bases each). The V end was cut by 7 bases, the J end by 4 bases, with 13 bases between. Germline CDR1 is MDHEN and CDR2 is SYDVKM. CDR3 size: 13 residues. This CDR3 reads CASTGGHRETQYF. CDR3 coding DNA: TGTGCCAGCACTGGGGGGCATCGAGAGACCCAGTACTTC. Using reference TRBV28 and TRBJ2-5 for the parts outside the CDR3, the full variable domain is DVKVTQSSRYLVKRTGEKVFLECVQDMDHENMFWYRQDPGLGLRLIYFSYDVKMKEKGDIPEGYSVSREKKERFSLILESASTNQTSMYLCASTGGHRETQYFGPGTRLLVL.

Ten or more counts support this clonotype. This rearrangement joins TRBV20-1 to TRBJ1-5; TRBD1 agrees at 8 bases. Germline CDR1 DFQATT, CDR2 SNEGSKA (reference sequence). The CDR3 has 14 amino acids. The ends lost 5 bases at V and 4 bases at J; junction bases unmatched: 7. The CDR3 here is CSAGQTGENQPQHF. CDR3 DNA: TGCAGTGCTGGCCAGACAGGGGAAAATCAGCCCCAGCATTTT.

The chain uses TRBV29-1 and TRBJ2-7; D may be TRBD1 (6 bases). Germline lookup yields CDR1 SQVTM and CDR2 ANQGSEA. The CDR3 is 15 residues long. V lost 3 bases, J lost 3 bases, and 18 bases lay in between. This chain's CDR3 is CSVDWPSGGHYEQYF. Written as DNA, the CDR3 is TGCAGCGTTGATTGGCCCTCTGGGGGCCACTACGAGCAGTACTTC.

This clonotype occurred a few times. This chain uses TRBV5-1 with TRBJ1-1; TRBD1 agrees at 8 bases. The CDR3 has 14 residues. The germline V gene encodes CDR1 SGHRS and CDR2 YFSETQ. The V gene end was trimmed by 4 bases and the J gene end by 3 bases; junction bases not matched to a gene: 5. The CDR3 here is CASSRTGTYTEAFF. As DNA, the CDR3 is TGCGCCAGCAGCAGGACAGGGACCTACACTGAAGCTTTCTTT.

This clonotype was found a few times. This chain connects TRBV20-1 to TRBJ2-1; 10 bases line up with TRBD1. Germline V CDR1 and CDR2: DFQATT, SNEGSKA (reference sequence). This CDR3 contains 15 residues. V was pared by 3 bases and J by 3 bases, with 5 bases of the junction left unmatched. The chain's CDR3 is CSASSGQGDYNEQFF. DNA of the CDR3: TGCAGTGCTAGCTCTGGACAGGGGGACTACAATGAGCAGTTCTTC.

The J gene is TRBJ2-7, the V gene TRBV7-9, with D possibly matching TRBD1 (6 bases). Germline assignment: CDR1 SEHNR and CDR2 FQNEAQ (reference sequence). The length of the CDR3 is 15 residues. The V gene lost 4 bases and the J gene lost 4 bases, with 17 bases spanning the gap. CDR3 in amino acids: CASSSAGTTGYEQYF. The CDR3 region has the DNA TGTGCCAGCAGCTCCGCCGGGACAACCGGATACGAGCAGTACTTC.

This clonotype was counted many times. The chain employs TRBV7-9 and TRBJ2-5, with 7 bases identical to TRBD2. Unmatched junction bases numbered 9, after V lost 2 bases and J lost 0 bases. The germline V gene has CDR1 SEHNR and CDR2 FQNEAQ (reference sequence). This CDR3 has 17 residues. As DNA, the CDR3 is TGTGCCAGCAGCTTAAGTTTTCTAGCGGTGGACCAAGAGACCCAGTACTTC. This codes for CASSLSFLAVDQETQYF. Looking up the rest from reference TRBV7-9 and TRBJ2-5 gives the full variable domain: DTGVSQNPRHKITKRGQNVTFRCDPISEHNRLYWYRQTLGQGPEFLTYFQNEAQLEKSRLLSDRFSAERPKGSFSTLEIQRTEQGDSAMYLCASSLSFLAVDQETQYFGPGTRLLVL.

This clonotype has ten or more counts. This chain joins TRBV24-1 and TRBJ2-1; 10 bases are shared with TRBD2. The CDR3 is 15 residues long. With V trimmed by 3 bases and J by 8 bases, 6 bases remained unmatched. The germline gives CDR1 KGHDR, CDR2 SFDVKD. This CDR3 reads CATSDAGTSDDEQFF. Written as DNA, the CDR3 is TGTGCCACCAGTGATGCCGGGACTAGCGACGATGAGCAGTTCTTC.

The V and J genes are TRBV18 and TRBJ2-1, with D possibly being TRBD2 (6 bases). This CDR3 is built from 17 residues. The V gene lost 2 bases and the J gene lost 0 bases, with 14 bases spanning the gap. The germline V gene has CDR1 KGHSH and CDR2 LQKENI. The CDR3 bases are TGTGCCAGCTCACCAGGGGATAGCGGCAGCTCCTACAATGAGCAGTTCTTC. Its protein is CASSPGDSGSSYNEQFF.

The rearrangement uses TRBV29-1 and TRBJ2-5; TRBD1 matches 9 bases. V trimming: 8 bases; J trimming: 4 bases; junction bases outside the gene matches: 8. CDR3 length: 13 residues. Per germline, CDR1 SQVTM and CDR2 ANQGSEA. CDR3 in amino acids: CSIRDRVGETQYF. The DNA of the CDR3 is TGCAGCATCCGGGACAGGGTAGGAGAGACCCAGTACTTC.

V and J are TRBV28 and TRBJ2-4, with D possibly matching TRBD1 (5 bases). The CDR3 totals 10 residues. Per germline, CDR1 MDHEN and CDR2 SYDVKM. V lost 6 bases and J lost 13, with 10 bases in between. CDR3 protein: CASRSDKQYF. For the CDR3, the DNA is TGTGCCAGCAGATCGGACAAGCAGTACTTC.

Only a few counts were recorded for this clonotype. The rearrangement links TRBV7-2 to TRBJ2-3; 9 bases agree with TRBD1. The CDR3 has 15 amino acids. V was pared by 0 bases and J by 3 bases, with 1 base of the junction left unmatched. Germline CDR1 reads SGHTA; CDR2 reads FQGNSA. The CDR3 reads CASSLAGTGTDTQYF. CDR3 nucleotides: TGTGCCAGCAGCTTAGCCGGGACAGGGACAGATACGCAGTATTTT. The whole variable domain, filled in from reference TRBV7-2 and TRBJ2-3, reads GAGVSQSPSNKVTEKGKDVELRCDPISGHTALYWYRQSLGQGLEFLIYFQGNSAPDKSGLPSDRFSAERTGGSVSTLTIQRTQQEDSAVYLCASSLAGTGTDTQYFGPGTRLTVL.

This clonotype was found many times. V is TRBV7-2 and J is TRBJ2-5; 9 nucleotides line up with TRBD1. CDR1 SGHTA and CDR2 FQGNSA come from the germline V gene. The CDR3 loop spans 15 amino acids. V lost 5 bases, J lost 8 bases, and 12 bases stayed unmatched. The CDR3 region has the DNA TGTGCCAGCAGCCAAACAGGGGGCGTTTTGCAAACCCAGTACTTC. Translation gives CASSQTGGVLQTQYF. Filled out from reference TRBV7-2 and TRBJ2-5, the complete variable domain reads GAGVSQSPSNKVTEKGKDVELRCDPISGHTALYWYRQSLGQGLEFLIYFQGNSAPDKSGLPSDRFSAERTGGSVSTLTIQRTQQEDSAVYLCASSQTGGVLQTQYFGPGTRLLVL.

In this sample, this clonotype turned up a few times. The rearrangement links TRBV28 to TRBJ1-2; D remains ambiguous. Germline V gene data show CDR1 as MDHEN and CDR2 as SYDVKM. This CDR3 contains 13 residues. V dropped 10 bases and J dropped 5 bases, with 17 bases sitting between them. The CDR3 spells CATMPGQAYGYTF. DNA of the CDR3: TGTGCCACCATGCCTGGGCAGGCATATGGCTACACCTTC.

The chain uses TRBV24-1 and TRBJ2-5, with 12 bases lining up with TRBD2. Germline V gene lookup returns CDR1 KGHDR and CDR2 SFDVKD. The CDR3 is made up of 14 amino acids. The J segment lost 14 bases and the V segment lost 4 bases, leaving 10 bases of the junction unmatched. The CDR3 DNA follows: TGTGCCACCAGTGACACGGGACTAGCGGGCCCAAAATACTTC. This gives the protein CATSDTGLAGPKYF.

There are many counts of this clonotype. CDR3 coding DNA: TGCGCCAGCAGCCAACATCGGGGGGCTAGCACAGATACGCAGTATTTT. Protein product: CASSQHRGASTDTQYF. V usage is TRBV4-3 and J usage is TRBJ2-3; weak D call: TRBD2 (7 bases). The V and J ends lost 2 bases and 0 bases respectively, with 12 bases between them. The CDR3 contains 16 residues. Germline CDR1 reads LGHNA; CDR2 reads YSLEER.

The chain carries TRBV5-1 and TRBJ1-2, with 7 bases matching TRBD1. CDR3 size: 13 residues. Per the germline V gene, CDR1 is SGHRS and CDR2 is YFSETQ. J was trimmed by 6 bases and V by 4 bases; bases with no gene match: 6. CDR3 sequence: CASSKDRADGYTF. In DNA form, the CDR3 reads TGCGCCAGCAGCAAAGACAGGGCGGATGGCTACACCTTC.

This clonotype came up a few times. In nucleotides, the CDR3 is TGTGCCAGTAGTATAAGTGACAGCGGATACAATGAGCAGTTCTTC. This encodes CASSISDSGYNEQFF. The chain uses TRBV19 and TRBJ2-1; D assignment may be TRBD1 or TRBD2 (5 bases each). Trimming removed 2 bases from V and 4 bases from J, with 12 bases in between. The CDR3 contains 15 residues. From germline, CDR1 is LNHDA and CDR2 SQIVND (reference sequence).

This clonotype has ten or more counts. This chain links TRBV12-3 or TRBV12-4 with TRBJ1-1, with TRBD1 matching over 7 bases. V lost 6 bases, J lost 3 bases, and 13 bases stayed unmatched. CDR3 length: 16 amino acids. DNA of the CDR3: TGTGCCAGCAGAAGTAACTTTGGACAGGAGGACACTGAAGCTTTCTTT. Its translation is CASRSNFGQEDTEAFF.